One T cell receptor beta chain is described in this entry. Its antigen is not known. The data are from a study of CD4+ T cells in melanoma. Study findings and constraints: Neoantigen-specific CD4+ T cells in melanoma reportedly had diverse differentiation states. A reported correlation linked neoantigen-specific CD4+ T cells to CD8+, macrophage and B cell function.

The germline gives CDR1 SEHNR, CDR2 FQNEAQ (reference sequence). V was pared by 1 base and J by 4 bases, with 5 bases between. The CDR3 runs 13 residues. TCRdb's table, derived via immunoSEQ multiplex PCR, lists solely in-frame clones and lacks some. The sample yields about 50,000 clones, 85% to 90% seen once. Sequenced material: peripheral blood. The J gene is TRBJ1-5, the V gene TRBV7-9, with no clear D. This receptor was obtained from a human donor with melanoma. The CDR3 region has the DNA TGTGCCAGCAGCTTAGGCAGGAATCAGCCCCAGCATTTT. It translates to CASSLGRNQPQHF.